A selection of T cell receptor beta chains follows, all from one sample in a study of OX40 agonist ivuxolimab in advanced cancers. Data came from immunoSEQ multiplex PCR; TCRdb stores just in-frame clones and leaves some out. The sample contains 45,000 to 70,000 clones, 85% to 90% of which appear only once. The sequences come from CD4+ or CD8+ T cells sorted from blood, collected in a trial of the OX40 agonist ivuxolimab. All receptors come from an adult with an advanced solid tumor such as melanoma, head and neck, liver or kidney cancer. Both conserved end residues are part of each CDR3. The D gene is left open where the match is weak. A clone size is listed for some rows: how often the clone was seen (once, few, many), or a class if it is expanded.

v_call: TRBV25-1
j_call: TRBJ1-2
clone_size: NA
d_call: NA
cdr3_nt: TGTGCCAGCAGTGAATTCGTCACGGATGGCTACACCTTC
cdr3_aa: CASSEFVTDGYTF

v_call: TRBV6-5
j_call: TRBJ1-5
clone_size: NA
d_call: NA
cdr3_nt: TGTGCCAGCAGTATGTCTGGGATTAGCAATCAGCCCCAGCATTTT
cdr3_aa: CASSMSGISNQPQHF

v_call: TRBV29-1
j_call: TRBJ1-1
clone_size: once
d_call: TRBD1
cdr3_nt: TGCAGCGGCGACAGGGCGAACACTGAAGCTTTCTTT
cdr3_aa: CSGDRANTEAFF

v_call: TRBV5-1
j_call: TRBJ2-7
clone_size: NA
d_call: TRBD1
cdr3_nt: TGCGCCAGCAGCATGACAGGGGGCTATGGGCAGTACTTC
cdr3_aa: CASSMTGGYGQYF

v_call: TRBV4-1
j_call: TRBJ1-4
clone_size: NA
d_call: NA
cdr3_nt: TGCGCCAGCAGCAACCGGGACTTTGGTGAAAAACTGTTTTTT
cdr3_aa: CASSNRDFGEKLFF

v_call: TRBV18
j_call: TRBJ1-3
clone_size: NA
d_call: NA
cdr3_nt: TGTGCCAGCTCAGCTTCCGGGCCCCACTCTGGAAACACCATATATTTT
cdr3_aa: CASSASGPHSGNTIYF

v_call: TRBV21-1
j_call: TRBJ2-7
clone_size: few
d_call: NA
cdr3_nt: TGTGCCACTACTTGCTACGAGCAGTACTTC
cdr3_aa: CATTCYEQYF

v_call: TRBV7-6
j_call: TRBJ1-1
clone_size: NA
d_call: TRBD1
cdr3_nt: TGTGCCAGCAGTTTACAGGGGGCCACTGAAGCTTTCTTT
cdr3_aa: CASSLQGATEAFF

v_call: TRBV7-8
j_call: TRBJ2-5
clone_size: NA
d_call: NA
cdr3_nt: TGTGCCAGCAGCTTAGGCCCGGGAGAGACCCAGTACTTC
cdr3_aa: CASSLGPGETQYF

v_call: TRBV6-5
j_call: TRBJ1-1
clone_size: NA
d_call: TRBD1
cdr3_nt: TGTGCCAGCAGTGACAGGGTCCGAAACACTGAAGCTTTCTTT
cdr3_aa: CASSDRVRNTEAFF

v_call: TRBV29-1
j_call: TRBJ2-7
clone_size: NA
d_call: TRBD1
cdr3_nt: TGCAGCGTTAAGGGACAGGGACCCTACGAGCAGTACTTC
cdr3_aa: CSVKGQGPYEQYF

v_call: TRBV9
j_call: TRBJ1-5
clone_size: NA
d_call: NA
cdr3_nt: TGTGCCAGCAGCGTAGGGTCAGGGGTTGGGCCCCAGCATTTT
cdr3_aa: CASSVGSGVGPQHF

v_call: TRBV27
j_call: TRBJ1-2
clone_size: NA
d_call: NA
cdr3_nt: TGTGCCAGCAGTTTTGGGAAGGGTCTCTATGGCTACACCTTC
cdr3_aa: CASSFGKGLYGYTF

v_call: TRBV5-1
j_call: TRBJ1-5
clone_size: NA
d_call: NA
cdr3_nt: TGCGCCAGCAGCTTGGATGGCGACCGAAATCAGCCCCAGCATTTT
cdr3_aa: CASSLDGDRNQPQHF

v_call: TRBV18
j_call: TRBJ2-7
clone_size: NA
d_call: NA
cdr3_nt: TGTGCCAGCTCACCACCGACGGGGATCGGCTCCTACGAGCAGTACTTC
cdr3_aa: CASSPPTGIGSYEQYF

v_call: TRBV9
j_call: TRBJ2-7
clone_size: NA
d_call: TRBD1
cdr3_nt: TGTGCCAGCAGCACAGGGGGCAGCTCCTACGAGCAGTACTTC
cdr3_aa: CASSTGGSSYEQYF

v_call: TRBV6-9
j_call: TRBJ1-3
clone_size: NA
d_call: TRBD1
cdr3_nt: TGTGCCAGACCCGGGACAGGCACTACCTACTCTGGAAACACCATATATTTT
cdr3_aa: CARPGTGTTYSGNTIYF

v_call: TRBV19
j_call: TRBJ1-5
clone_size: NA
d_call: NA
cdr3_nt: TGTGCCAGTAGTGTACAGGGTGGCAATCAGCCCCAGCATTTT
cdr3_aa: CASSVQGGNQPQHF

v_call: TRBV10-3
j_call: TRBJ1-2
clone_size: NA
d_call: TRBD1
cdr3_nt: TGTGCCATCACCCAGGACAGGGCGAGTGGCTACACCTTC
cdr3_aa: CAITQDRASGYTF

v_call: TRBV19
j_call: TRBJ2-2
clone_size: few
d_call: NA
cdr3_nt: TGTGCCAGTAGTCCCCAATACGGGGAGCTGTTTTTT
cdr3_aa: CASSPQYGELFF

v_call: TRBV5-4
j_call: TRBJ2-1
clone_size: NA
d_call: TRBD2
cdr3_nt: TGTGCCAGCAGCGATGGACTTCCGGGACTAGCGGGAGGGCATGAGCAGTTCTTC
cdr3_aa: CASSDGLPGLAGGHEQFF

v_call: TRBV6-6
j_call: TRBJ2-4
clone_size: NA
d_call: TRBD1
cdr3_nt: TGTGCCAGCAGTTACACAGGGGAAAACATTCAGTACTTC
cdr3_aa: CASSYTGENIQYF

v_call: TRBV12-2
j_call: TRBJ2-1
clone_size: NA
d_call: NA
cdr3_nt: TGTGCAAGTCGCCCCGGACTAGTTACTTCGGATGAGCAGTTCTTC
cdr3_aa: CASRPGLVTSDEQFF

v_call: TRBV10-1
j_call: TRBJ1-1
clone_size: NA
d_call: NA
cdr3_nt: TGCGCCAGCAGTAACGACCCGAAGGCTCGGGACACTGAAGCTTTCTTT
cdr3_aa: CASSNDPKARDTEAFF

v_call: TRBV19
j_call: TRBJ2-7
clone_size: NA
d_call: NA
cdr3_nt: TGTGCCAGTAGCCCCGACCTCAAGGGGGAGCAGTACTTC
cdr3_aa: CASSPDLKGEQYF

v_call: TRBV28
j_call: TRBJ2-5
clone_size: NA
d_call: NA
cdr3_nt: TGTGCCAGCAGTTTTGGGTTCCTTGCGGAGACCCAGTACTTC
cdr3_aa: CASSFGFLAETQYF

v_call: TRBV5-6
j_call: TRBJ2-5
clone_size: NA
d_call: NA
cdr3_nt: TGTGCCAGCGGAAGGGCCTTAATAACGAGCCAGTACTTC
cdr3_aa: CASGRALITSQYF

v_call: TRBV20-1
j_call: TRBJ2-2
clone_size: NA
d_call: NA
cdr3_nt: TGCAGTGCTTTCGGGCGGATGAGCTTGGTTTTT
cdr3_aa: CSAFGRMSLVF

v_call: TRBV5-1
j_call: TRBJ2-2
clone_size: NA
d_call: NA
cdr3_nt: TGCGCCAGCAGCTGGGGAAATCGGGAAAACACCGGGGAGCTGTTTTTT
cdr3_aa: CASSWGNRENTGELFF

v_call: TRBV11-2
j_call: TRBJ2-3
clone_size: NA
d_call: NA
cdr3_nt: TGTGCCAGCAGCTTTGGCCGGAGCACAGATACGCAGTATTTT
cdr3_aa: CASSFGRSTDTQYF

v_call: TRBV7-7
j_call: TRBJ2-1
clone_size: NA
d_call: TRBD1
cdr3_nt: TGTGCTAGCAGCAGGGGACAGGGAGACTACAATGAGCAGTTCTTC
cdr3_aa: CASSRGQGDYNEQFF

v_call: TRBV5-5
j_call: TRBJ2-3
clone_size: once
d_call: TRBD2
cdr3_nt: TGTGCCAGCAGCCGCAGCGGGAGAGGATGGACAGATACGCAGTATTTT
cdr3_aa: CASSRSGRGWTDTQYF